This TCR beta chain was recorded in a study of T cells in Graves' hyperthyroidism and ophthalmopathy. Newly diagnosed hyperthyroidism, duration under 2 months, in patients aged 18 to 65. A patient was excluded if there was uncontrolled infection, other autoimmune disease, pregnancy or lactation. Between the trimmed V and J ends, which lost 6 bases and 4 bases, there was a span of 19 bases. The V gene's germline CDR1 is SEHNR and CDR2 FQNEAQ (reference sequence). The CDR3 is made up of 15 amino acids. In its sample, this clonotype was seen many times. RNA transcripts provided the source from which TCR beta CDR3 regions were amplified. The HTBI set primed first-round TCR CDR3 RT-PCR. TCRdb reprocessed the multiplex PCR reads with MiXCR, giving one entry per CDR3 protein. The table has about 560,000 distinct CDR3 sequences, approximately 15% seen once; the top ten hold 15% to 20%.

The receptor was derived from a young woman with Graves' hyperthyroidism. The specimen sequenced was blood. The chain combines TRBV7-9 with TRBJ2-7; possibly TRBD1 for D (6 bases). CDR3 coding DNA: TGTGCCAGCAGTCCCCGACGGCAGGGGATGTACGAGCAGTACTTC. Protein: CASSPRRQGMYEQYF.